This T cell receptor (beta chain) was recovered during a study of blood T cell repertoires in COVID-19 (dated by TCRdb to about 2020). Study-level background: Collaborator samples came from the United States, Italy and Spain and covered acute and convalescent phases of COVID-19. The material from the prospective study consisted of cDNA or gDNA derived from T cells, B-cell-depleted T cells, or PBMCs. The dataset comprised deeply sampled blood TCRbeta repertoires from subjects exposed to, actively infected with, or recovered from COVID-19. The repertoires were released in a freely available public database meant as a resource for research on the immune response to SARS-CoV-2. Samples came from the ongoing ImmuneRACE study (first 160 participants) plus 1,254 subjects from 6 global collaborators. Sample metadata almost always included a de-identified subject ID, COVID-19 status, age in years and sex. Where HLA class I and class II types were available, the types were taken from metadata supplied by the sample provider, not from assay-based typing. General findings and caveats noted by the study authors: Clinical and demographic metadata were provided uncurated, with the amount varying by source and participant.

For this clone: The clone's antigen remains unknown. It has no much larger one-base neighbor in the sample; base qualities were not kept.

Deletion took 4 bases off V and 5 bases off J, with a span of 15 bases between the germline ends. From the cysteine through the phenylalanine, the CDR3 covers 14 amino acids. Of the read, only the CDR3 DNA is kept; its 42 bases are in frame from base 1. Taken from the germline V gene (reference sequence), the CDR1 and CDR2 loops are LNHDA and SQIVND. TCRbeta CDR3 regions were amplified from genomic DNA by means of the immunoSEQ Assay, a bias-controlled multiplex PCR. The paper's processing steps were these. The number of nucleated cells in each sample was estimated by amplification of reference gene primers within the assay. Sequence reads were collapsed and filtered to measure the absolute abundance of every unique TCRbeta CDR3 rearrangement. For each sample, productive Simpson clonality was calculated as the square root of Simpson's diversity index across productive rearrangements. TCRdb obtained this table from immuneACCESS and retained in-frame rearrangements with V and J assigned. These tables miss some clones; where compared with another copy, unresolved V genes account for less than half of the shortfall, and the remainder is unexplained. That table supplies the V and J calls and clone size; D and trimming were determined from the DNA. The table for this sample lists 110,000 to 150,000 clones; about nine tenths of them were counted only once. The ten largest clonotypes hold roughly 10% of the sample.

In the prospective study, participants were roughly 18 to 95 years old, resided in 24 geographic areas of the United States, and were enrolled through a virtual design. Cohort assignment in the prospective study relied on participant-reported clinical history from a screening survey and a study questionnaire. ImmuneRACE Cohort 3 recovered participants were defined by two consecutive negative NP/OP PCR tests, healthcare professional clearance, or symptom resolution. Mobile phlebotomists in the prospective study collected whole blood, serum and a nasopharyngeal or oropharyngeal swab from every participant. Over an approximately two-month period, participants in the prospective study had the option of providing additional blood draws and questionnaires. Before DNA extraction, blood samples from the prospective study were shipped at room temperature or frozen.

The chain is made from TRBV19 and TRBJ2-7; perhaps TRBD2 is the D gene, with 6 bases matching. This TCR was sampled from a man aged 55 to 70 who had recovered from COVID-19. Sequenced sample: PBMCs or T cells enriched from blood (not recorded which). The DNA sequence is TGTGCCAGTAGTACGAGGAGGGAGATAAACGAGCAGTACTTC. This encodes CASSTRREINEQYF.